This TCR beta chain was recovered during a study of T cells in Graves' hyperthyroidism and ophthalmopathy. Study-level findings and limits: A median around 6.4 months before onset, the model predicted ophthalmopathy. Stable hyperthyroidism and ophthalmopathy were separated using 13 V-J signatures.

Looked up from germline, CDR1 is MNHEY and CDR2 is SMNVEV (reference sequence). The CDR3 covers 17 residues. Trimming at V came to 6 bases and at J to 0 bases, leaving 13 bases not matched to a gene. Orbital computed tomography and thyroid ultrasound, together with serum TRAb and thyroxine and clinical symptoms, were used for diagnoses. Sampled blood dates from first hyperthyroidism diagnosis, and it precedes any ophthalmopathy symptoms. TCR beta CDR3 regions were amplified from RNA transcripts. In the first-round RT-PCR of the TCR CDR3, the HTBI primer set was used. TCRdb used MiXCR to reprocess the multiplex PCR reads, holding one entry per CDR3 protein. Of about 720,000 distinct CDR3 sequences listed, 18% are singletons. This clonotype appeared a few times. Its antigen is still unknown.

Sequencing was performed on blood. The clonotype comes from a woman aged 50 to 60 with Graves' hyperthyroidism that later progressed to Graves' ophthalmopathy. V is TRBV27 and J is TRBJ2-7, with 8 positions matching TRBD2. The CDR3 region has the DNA TGTGCCAGCAGGGCAGAGAGCAGCGGGGGACTCTCCTACGAGCAGTACTTC. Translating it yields CASRAESSGGLSYEQYF.